This T cell receptor (beta chain) was observed in a study of blood T cell repertoires in COVID-19. Study overall: PBMCs, B-cell-depleted T cells, or T cells provided the cDNA or gDNA that made up the material.

The CDR3 extends over 16 amino acids. As processed by the authors: Scientists estimated how many nucleated cells there were by amplifying reference gene primers. Sequenced by immunoSEQ multiplex PCR; TCRdb stores in-frame clones only, minus some. V, J and clone size were drawn from that table, and D and trimming were deduced from the DNA. Here the sample spans fewer than 25,000 clones, around nine tenths being singletons. The chain joins TRBV21-1 to TRBJ1-6. TRBV21-1 is a documented pseudogene. The sequencing input was peripheral blood. The clonotype originates from a human donor in a cohort sampled during active COVID-19. CDR3 sequence (DNA): TGTGCCAGCAGCTCGGCGGGGACCGCAAATAATTCACCCCTCCACTTT. Its protein is CASSSAGTANNSPLHF.